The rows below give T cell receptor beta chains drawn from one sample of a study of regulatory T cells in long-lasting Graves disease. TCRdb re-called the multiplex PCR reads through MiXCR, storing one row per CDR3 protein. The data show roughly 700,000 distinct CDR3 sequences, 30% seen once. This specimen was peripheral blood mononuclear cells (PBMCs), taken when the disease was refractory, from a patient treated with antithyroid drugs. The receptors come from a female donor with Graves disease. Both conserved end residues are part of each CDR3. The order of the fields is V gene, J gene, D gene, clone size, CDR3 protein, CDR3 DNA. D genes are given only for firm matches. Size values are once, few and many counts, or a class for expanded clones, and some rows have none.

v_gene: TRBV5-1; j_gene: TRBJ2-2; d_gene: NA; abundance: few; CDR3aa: CASSDRDGELFF; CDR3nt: TGCGCCAGTTCGGATCGGGACGGGGAGCTGTTTTTT
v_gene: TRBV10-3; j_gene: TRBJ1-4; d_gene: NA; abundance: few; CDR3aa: CAISLNGPDAAEKLFF; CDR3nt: TGTGCCATCAGTCTTAACGGGCCTGATGCAGCTGAAAAACTGTTTTTT
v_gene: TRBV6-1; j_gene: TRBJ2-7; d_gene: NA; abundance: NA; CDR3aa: CASSWPGRADEQYF; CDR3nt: TGTGCCAGCAGCTGGCCGGGGCGTGCGGACGAGCAGTACTTC
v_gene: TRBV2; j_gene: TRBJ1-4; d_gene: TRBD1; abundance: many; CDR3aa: CASSDVGTGDEKLFF; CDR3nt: TGTGCCAGCAGTGATGTAGGGACAGGGGATGAAAAACTGTTTTTT
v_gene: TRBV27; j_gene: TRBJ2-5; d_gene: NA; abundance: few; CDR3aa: CASRRLGQETQYF; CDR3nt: TGTGCCAGCAGAAGACTCGGCCAAGAGACCCAGTACTTC
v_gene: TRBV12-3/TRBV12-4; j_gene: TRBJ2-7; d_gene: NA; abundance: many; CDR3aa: CASSLGRQAYEQYF; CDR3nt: TGTGCCAGCAGTTTAGGGAGACAGGCCTACGAGCAGTACTTC
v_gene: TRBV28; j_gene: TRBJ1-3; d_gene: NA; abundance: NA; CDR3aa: CASSSDTISGSTIYF; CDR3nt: TGTGCCAGCAGTTCGGACACGATCTCTGGAAGCACCATATATTTT
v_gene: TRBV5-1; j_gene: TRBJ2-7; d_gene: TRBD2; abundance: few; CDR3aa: CASSPLAGRSEQYF; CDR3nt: TGCGCCAGCAGCCCACTAGCGGGACGCAGCGAGCAGTACTTC
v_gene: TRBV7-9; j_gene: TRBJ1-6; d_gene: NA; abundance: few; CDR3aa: CASSPSSDSPLHF; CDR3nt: TGTGCCAGCAGCCCGTCGAGTGATTCACCCCTCCACTTT
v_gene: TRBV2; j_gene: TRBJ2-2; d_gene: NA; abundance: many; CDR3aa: CASRPVNTGELFF; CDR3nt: TGTGCCAGCAGGCCCGTTAACACCGGGGAGCTGTTTTTT
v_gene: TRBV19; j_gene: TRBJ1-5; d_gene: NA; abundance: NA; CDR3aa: CASSIGSRSPQHF; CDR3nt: TGTGCCAGTAGTATAGGCTCCCGATCGCCCCAGCATTTT
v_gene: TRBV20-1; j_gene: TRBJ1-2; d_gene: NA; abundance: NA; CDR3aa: CSAGRGGAHTF; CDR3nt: TGCAGTGCTGGCCGGGGAGGGGCCCACACCTTC
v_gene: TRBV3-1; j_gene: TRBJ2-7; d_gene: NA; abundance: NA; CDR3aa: CASSQDFGRGLPYEQYF; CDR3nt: TGTGCCAGCAGCCAAGATTTTGGCAGGGGCCTCCCCTACGAGCAGTACTTC
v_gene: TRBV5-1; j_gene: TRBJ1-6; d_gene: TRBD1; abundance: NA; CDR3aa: CASSWGQGYSPLHF; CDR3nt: TGCGCCAGCAGCTGGGGACAGGGATATTCACCCCTCCACTTT
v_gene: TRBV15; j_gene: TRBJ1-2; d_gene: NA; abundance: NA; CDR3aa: CATSRDLGSIGFNYGYTF; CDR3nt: TGTGCCACCAGCAGAGATCTGGGGTCGATTGGGTTTAACTATGGCTACACCTTC
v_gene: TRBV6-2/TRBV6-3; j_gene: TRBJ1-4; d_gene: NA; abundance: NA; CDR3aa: CASSSGEELGEKLFF; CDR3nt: TGTGCCAGCAGTTCTGGGGAAGAACTCGGTGAAAAACTGTTTTTT
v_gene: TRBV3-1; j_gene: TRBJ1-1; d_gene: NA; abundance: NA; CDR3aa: CASSQDKVRNTEAFF; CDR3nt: TGTGCCAGCAGCCAAGATAAGGTTCGAAACACTGAAGCTTTCTTT
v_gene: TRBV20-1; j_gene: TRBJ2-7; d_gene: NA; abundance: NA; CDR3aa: CSASGYLTYEQYF; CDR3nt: TGCAGTGCTAGCGGGTACTTGACCTACGAGCAGTACTTC
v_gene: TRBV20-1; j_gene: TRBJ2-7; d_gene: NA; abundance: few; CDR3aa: CSARSQQSYEQYF; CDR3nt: TGCAGTGCTAGATCCCAACAGTCCTACGAGCAGTACTTC
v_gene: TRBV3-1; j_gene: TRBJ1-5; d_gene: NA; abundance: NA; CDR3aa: CASSQGKSNQPQHF; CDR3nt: TGTGCCAGCAGCCAGGGGAAGAGCAATCAGCCCCAGCATTTT
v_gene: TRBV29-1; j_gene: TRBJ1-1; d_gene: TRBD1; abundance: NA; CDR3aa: CSVGPGTGFGTEAFF; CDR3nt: TGCAGCGTAGGTCCCGGGACAGGGTTTGGCACTGAAGCTTTCTTT
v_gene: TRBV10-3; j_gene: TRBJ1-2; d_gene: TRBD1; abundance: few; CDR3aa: CAITRSGGGQGTLYGYTF; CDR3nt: TGTGCCATCACCCGAAGTGGGGGAGGACAGGGGACTCTCTATGGCTACACCTTC
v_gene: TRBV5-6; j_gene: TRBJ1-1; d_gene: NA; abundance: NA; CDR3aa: CASSDPPGVNTEAFF; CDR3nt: TGTGCCAGCAGCGACCCCCCGGGGGTGAACACTGAAGCTTTCTTT
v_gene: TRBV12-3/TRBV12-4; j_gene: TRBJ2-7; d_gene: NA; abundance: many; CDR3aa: CASRRDNPYEQYF; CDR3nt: TGTGCCAGCCGAAGGGACAATCCCTACGAGCAGTACTTC
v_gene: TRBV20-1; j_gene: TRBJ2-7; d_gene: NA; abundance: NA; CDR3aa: CSARDHNAGQYF; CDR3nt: TGCAGTGCTAGAGATCATAACGCAGGGCAGTACTTC
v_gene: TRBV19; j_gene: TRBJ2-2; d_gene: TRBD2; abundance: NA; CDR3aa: CASTRLAGGANTGELFF; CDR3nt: TGTGCCAGTACGCGACTAGCGGGAGGCGCGAACACCGGGGAGCTGTTTTTT
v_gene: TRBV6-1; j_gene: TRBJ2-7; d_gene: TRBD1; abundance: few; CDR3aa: CASSEEQGLAGEQYF; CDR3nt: TGTGCCAGCAGTGAAGAACAGGGGCTCGCTGGGGAGCAGTACTTC
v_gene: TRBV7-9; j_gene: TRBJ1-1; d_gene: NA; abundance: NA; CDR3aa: CASSLGLPEMNTEAFF; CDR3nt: TGTGCCAGCAGCTTAGGGCTCCCGGAGATGAACACTGAAGCTTTCTTT